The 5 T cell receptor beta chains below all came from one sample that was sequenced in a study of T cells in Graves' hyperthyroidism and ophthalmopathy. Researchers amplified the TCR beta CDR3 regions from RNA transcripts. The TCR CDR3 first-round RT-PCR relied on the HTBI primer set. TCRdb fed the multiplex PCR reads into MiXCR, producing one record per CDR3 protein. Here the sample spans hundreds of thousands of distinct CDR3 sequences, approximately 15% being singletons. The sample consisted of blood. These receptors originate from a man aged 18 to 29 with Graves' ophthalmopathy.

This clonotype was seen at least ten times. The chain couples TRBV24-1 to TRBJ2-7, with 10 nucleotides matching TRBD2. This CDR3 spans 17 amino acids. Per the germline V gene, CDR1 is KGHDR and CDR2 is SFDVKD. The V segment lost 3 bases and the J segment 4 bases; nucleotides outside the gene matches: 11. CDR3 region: CATSDTDSGLAVYEQYF. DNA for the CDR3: TGTGCCACCAGTGATACTGACAGCGGACTAGCGGTATACGAGCAGTACTTC.

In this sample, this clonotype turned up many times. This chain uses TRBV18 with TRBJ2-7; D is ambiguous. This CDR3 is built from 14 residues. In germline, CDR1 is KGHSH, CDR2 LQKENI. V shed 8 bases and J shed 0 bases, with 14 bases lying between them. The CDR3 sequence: CASASDTLSYEQYF. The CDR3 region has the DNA TGTGCCAGCGCCAGTGATACCCTCTCCTACGAGCAGTACTTC.

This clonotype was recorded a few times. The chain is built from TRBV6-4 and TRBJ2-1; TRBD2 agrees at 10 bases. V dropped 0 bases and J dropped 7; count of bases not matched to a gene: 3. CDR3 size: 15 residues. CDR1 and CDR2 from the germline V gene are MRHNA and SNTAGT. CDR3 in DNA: TGTGCCAGCAGTGACTCGTATAGCGGGAGGAATGAGCAGTTCTTC. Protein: CASSDSYSGRNEQFF.

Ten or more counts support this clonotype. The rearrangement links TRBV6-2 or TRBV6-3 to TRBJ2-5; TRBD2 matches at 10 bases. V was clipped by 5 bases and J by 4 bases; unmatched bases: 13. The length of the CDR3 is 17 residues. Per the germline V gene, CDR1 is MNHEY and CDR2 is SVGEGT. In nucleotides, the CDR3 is TGTGCCAGCAGTGCCGATCTAGCGGGGGCGGTAAGAGAGACCCAGTACTTC. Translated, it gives CASSADLAGAVRETQYF.

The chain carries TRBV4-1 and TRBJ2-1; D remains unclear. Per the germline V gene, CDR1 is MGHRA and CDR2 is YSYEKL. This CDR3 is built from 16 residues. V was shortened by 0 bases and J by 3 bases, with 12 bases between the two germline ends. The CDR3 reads CASSQDPSRLYNEQFF. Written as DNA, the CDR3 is TGCGCCAGCAGCCAAGATCCGAGCAGGCTCTACAATGAGCAGTTCTTC.